These T cell receptor beta chains were read from a single sample in a study of shared T cell receptors in the human thymus. The table came from immunoSEQ multiplex PCR; TCRdb's copy has only in-frame clones and leaves some out. The sample has roughly 700,000 clones, around 87% seen once. The sample also formed part of further work on human thymus T cells.

Sample: thymocytes. These receptors came from a boy in the first two years of life with a congenital heart defect. Both conserved end residues are part of each CDR3. Each record gives: J gene, V gene, CDR3 protein.

>TRBJ2-1|TRBV18
CASSPGLAGLAAYNEQFF
>TRBJ2-7|TRBV5-4
CASSLDHGTGPTETSYEQYF
>TRBJ2-3|TRBV7-2
CASSLAVSPGLAASTDTQYF
>TRBJ2-7|TRBV21-1
CASSARTGTSGYYEQYF
>TRBJ2-7|TRBV30
CAWTRGPTYEQYF
>TRBJ2-7|TRBV27
CASSPRIAGGVTYEQYF
>TRBJ2-7|TRBV27
CASSRPAGAGREQYF
>TRBJ1-1|TRBV4-3
CASSQIGQGGTEAFF
>TRBJ2-3|TRBV18
CASSLGLAGVDTQYF
>TRBJ2-7|TRBV5-6
CASSPPGDRGIYEQYF
>TRBJ2-2|TRBV4-1
CASSQDGEGSYTGELFF
>TRBJ2-7|TRBV28
CATWGGLEQYF
>TRBJ2-6|TRBV5-1
CASSLGGGSGANVLTF
>TRBJ2-7|TRBV11-2
CASSPGLADEQYF
>TRBJ2-2|TRBV6-6
CASEGAGELFF
>TRBJ2-7|TRBV7-8
CASSLAREETREQYF
>TRBJ1-4|TRBV27
CASRRTGTGEKLFF
>TRBJ1-2|TRBV19
CASSSGLGYGYTF
>TRBJ2-7|TRBV11-3
CASSLVGTPLGPGNEQYF
>TRBJ2-7|TRBV5-1
CASSLRPPTSSGWGETCEQYF
>TRBJ2-5|TRBV29-1
CFHPREWVETQYF
>TRBJ2-1|TRBV30
CAWSVLLAGDHEQFF
>TRBJ2-7|TRBV19
CASSTTRGGEQYF
>TRBJ2-2|TRBV5-6
CASSCGQGHTGAGELFF
>TRBJ2-7|TRBV4-1
CASSQVLHVAGEYEQYF
>TRBJ1-4|TRBV10-2
CASSRDRGEKLFF
>TRBJ2-2|TRBV7-2
CASSLGTSAGELFF
>TRBJ1-1|TRBV6-6
CASSYSPGDTEAFF
>TRBJ2-3|TRBV7-8
CASSLVGTGHTDTQYF
>TRBJ1-4|TRBV19
CASRRSDNEKLFF
>TRBJ1-5|TRBV6-6
CASRGTGAHQPQHF
>TRBJ1-5|TRBV7-9
CASSPPGVSNQPQHF
>TRBJ2-4|TRBV5-1
CASSTGGTGGEDKNIQYF
>TRBJ2-7|TRBV14
CASSQDGNRGTYEQYF
>TRBJ2-1|TRBV4-1
CASSQEAPGQTRVEQFF
>TRBJ2-7|TRBV12-5
CASGLVLEADSSYEQYF
>TRBJ2-7|TRBV27
CASRGSHEQYF
>TRBJ1-4|TRBV28
CASSPTHMRTACEKLFF
>TRBJ2-7|TRBV28
CASSLPGGTYEQYF
>TRBJ1-2|TRBV5-8
CASSRRGGAIFYGYTF
>TRBJ1-1|TRBV5-6
CASSQPTANTEAFF
>TRBJ2-1|TRBV29-1
CSVAVVTSGRNEQFF
>TRBJ1-5|TRBV15
CATSRVGLLQHF
>TRBJ2-7|TRBV27
CASSLKQSYEQYF
>TRBJ2-5|TRBV25-1
CASSGTSGRAQETQYF
>TRBJ2-7|TRBV29-1
CSVGNGTGELAGSYEQYF
>TRBJ2-5|TRBV27
CASSSSPDRDQETQYF
>TRBJ2-1|TRBV19
CASSIGGGSSYNEQFF
>TRBJ2-2|TRBV27
CASSPFSRPSNTGELFF
>TRBJ2-7|TRBV5-5
CASRLEGQGSGEQYF
>TRBJ2-1|TRBV2
CASSGRISYNEQFF
>TRBJ2-7|TRBV7-9
CASSLSRAGQYEQYF
>TRBJ2-3|TRBV18
CASSPKGRIDTQYF
>TRBJ2-1|TRBV2
CASFSGTYNEQFF
>TRBJ2-2|TRBV30
CAWSGLAGGPRPGELFF
>TRBJ1-1|TRBV11-3
CASSPYQGIIYTEAFF
>TRBJ2-2|TRBV5-1
CASSLDRERKLFF
>TRBJ1-5|TRBV5-1
CASSLDWAGGQPQHF
>.|TRBV4-3
CASSQGRIWDTGELFF
>TRBJ2-6|TRBV18
CASSPTGSLSGANVLTF